The next 30 T cell receptor beta chains were all read from a single sample in a study of control samples from healthy donors and cancer patients. Using immunoSEQ multiplex PCR, the repertoire was profiled, and TCRdb retains in-frame clones only, with some absent. The repertoire holds tens of thousands of clones, with roughly 90% as singletons. Specimen: PBMCs. Receptors were obtained from a man aged 55 to 70 with colorectal cancer.

This sequence joins TRBV6-5 and TRBJ1-2; perhaps TRBD1 as D (5 bases). Germline CDR1 and CDR2: MNHEY and SVGAGI. The CDR3 is made up of 11 amino acids. With 8 bases removed from V and 4 bases from J, the gap between germline ends came to 8 bases. The CDR3 nucleotides are TGTGCCAGCGGGGACGGCTATGGCTACACCTTC. This sequence encodes CASGDGYGYTF.

The chain carries TRBV7-2 and TRBJ2-5; TRBD1 might be the D (5 bases). The V end was cut by 0 bases, the J end by 7 bases, with 9 bases between. CDR1 and CDR2 (germline): SGHTA, FQGNSA. The CDR3 has 13 residues. In DNA, the CDR3 is TGTGCCAGCAGCTTAGCGGGGCTGGGGACCCAGTACTTC. Encoded protein: CASSLAGLGTQYF.

The CDR3 nucleotides read TGTGCCAGCAGCTTAGGAGGGGGCTCGGCTTTCTTT. Protein sequence: CASSLGGGSAFF. The rearrangement links TRBV11-3 to TRBJ1-1, with TRBD1 matching over 7 bases. The germline V gene encodes CDR1 SGHNT and CDR2 YENEEA. The CDR3 consists of 12 residues. V shed 1 base and J 11 bases; nucleotides not matched to a gene: 4.

The chain combines TRBV6-4 with TRBJ1-5, with TRBD1 matching over 11 bases. The CDR3 has 15 residues. The V gene end was trimmed by 6 bases and the J gene end by 5 bases; junction bases not matched to a gene: 6. Germline-derived CDR1 and CDR2 are MRHNA and SNTAGT. CDR3 amino acids: CASSPGTGGDQPQHF. CDR3 coding DNA: TGTGCCAGCAGCCCCGGGACAGGGGGGGATCAGCCCCAGCATTTT.

Written as DNA, the CDR3 is TGTGCCAGCAGCCAATCGGGAGATCAGCCCCAGCATTTT. Residues: CASSQSGDQPQHF. The rearrangement joins TRBV4-2 to TRBJ1-5; D is unclear. V gave up 2 bases and J gave up 5 bases, with 7 bases separating them. Germline V gene data show CDR1 as LGHNA and CDR2 as YNFKEQ. The CDR3 contains 13 residues.

This chain links TRBV6-4 with TRBJ2-3; TRBD1 might be the D (7 bases). CDR1 and CDR2 from the germline V gene are MRHNA and SNTAGT. V was cut by 4 bases and J by 8 bases, with 13 bases left in between. The CDR3 length is 13 residues. For the CDR3, the DNA is TGTGCCAGCAGTGGCACAGGGGAGGCTACGCAGTATTTT. Amino acids: CASSGTGEATQYF.

The chain recombines TRBV11-2 with TRBJ1-1; D is perhaps TRBD1 (5 bases). The germline V gene has CDR1 SGHAT and CDR2 FQNNGV. The CDR3 extends over 16 amino acids. Trimming cost V 6 bases and J 1 base, with 18 bases left between them. CDR3 protein: CASREIGAGQNTEAFF. CDR3 nucleotides: TGTGCCAGCAGAGAGATAGGGGCGGGCCAGAACACTGAAGCTTTCTTT.

This clone was seen only a few times. The chain is built from TRBV11-3 and TRBJ2-3; 16 positions match TRBD2. Germline V gene lookup returns CDR1 SGHNT and CDR2 YENEEA. The length of the CDR3 is 19 residues. The V segment lost 4 bases and the J segment 0 bases; nucleotides outside the gene matches: 7. CDR3 coding DNA: TGTGCCAGCAGCTCACGGGGGACTAGCGGGGGGGCTAGCACAGATACGCAGTATTTT. This codes for CASSSRGTSGGASTDTQYF. Together with reference TRBV11-3 and TRBJ2-3, the CDR3 gives the full variable domain: EAGVVQSPRYKIIEKKQPVAFWCNPISGHNTLYWYLQNLGQGPELLIRYENEEAVDDSQLPKDRFSAERLKGVDSTLKIQPAELGDSAVYLCASSSRGTSGGASTDTQYFGPGTRLTVL.

The chain uses TRBV28 and TRBJ2-5, with D possibly TRBD2 on 6 matching bases. Germline CDR1 and CDR2: MDHEN and SYDVKM. V was clipped by 3 bases and J by 2 bases, with 13 bases between them. There are 15 residues in the CDR3. CDR3 residues: CASSLGGVGQETQYF. CDR3 nucleotide sequence: TGTGCCAGCAGTTTGGGCGGGGTAGGGCAAGAGACCCAGTACTTC.

The chain recombines TRBV2 with TRBJ1-4; no clear D. Deletions cut 1 base from V and 0 bases from J, with 9 bases between. CDR1 SNHLY and CDR2 FYNNEI come from the germline V gene. CDR3 length equals 16 residues. CDR3 sequence (DNA): TGTGCCAGCAGTGAAGGGCACGTTGCAACTAATGAAAAACTGTTTTTT. Translation gives CASSEGHVATNEKLFF.

The CDR3 sequence: CASSPQGRDAFF. The CDR3 DNA is TGTGCCAGCTCACCACAGGGGCGAGATGCTTTCTTT. The chain combines TRBV18 with TRBJ1-1; possible D gene TRBD1, 5 bases. This CDR3 comprises 12 residues. Germline V gene lookup returns CDR1 KGHSH and CDR2 LQKENI. V was clipped by 1 base and J by 11 bases, with 11 bases between them.

The chain is built from TRBV6-6 and TRBJ1-2; 8 positions agree with TRBD1. This CDR3 region has 15 residues. Germline CDR1 MNHNY, CDR2 SVGAGI (reference sequence). The junction had 6 bases not matched to a gene; V was cut back by 2 bases and J by 4 bases. CDR3 DNA: TGTGCCAGCAGTTACGGGCAGGGGGCTGGCTATGGCTACACCTTC. It is translated as CASSYGQGAGYGYTF.

This clone was counted only a few times. The J gene is TRBJ2-7, the V gene TRBV28; perhaps TRBD1 as D (5 bases). Germline CDR1 and CDR2: MDHEN and SYDVKM. The V end was cut by 5 bases, the J end by 1 base, with 18 bases between. The CDR3 totals 16 residues. The CDR3 spells CASSPLYLTVSYEQYF. CDR3 in DNA: TGTGCCAGCAGTCCCCTTTACCTGACAGTTTCCTACGAGCAGTACTTC.

This clone was observed a single time. This chain uses TRBV11-2 with TRBJ1-4; 9 positions agree with TRBD1. Unmatched junction bases numbered 8, after V lost 5 bases and J lost 7 bases. This CDR3 comprises 15 residues. CDR1 SGHAT and CDR2 FQNNGV come from the germline V gene. CDR3 bases: TGTGCCAGCAGCCTTAGTACAGGGGGCTCTGAAAAACTGTTTTTT. Amino acids: CASSLSTGGSEKLFF.

The genes are TRBV2 and TRBJ1-3; no reliable D call. Germline V lookup: CDR1 SNHLY, CDR2 FYNNEI. Trimming shortened V by 4 bases and J by 3 bases, and 7 bases separated the two germline ends. This CDR3 is 13 amino acids long. CDR3 loop: CASSVKSGNTIYF. The CDR3 region has the DNA TGTGCCAGCAGTGTTAAGAGTGGAAACACCATATATTTT.

The chain carries TRBV7-2 and TRBJ2-1, with D possibly TRBD2 on 6 matching bases. The germline V and J ends were trimmed by 2 bases and 1 base, with 9 bases remaining between them. The germline V gene has CDR1 SGHTA and CDR2 FQGNSA. This CDR3 spans 15 amino acids. This CDR3 reads CASSLTGESYNEQFF. The CDR3 coding sequence is TGTGCCAGCAGCTTAACGGGGGAATCCTACAATGAGCAGTTCTTC.

The chain is built from TRBV15 and TRBJ2-5, with 12 bases fitting TRBD2. Trimming removed 0 bases from V and 2 bases from J; junction bases left unmatched: 1. CDR3 length equals 16 residues. The germline V gene encodes CDR1 LNHNV and CDR2 YYDKDF (reference sequence). The CDR3 spells CATSRELAGGQETQYF. CDR3 in DNA: TGTGCCACCAGCAGAGAACTAGCGGGGGGTCAAGAGACCCAGTACTTC.

The chain employs TRBV6-5 and TRBJ1-5; D ambiguous. V dropped 7 bases and J dropped 3 bases, with 10 bases sitting between them. The CDR3 runs 13 residues. Germline values: CDR1 MNHEY, CDR2 SVGAGI. CDR3: CASTGRPNQPQHF. The CDR3 DNA sequence: TGTGCCAGCACCGGACGGCCCAATCAGCCCCAGCATTTT.

This clone was seen a handful of times. The chain links TRBV7-6 to TRBJ1-6, with D possibly being TRBD1 (6 bases). The CDR3 consists of 14 residues. Germline CDR1 SGHVS, CDR2 FNYEAQ. V was pared by 6 bases and J by 9 bases, with 15 bases between. CDR3: CASSQDSVGSPLHF. In DNA, the CDR3 is TGTGCCAGCAGTCAGGACAGTGTCGGTTCACCCCTCCACTTT.

The chain combines TRBV4-3 with TRBJ2-1; 8 bases match TRBD1. The CDR3 has 15 amino acids. V lost 4 bases and J lost 4; bases outside the gene matches: 6. CDR1 is LGHNA and CDR2 is YSLEER in the germline V gene. The CDR3 spells CASSLQGAIYNEQFF. CDR3 DNA: TGCGCCAGCAGCCTTCAGGGGGCGATTTACAATGAGCAGTTCTTC.

This clone was recorded a few times. V usage is TRBV5-1 and J usage is TRBJ2-2; 8 bases align to TRBD1. Germline V gene lookup returns CDR1 SGHRS and CDR2 YFSETQ. This CDR3 spans 16 amino acids. V was pared by 4 bases and J by 1 base, with 6 bases of the junction left unmatched. The CDR3 here is CASSEKTGVNTGELFF. The CDR3 DNA is TGCGCCAGCAGCGAAAAGACAGGGGTGAACACCGGGGAGCTGTTTTTT.

This clone appeared a single time. The chain employs TRBV6-2 or TRBV6-3 and TRBJ2-7; 9 nucleotides align to TRBD1. V shed 2 bases, J shed 1 base, and the junction held 3 bases outside the gene matches. The length of the CDR3 is 15 residues. Germline V gene data show CDR1 as MNHEY and CDR2 as SVGEGT. This CDR3 reads CASSYLGQGSYEQYF. CDR3 nucleotides: TGTGCCAGCAGTTACCTCGGACAGGGGTCCTACGAGCAGTACTTC.

The chain carries TRBV11-3 and TRBJ2-3; no reliable D call. Deletions cut 2 bases from V and 2 bases from J, with 11 bases between. From germline, CDR1 is SGHNT and CDR2 YENEEA. CDR3 length: 15 residues. The CDR3 DNA reads TGTGCCAGCAGCTTAAGGAACAGTTACACAGATACGCAGTATTTT. It specifies CASSLRNSYTDTQYF.

The chain couples TRBV6-2 or TRBV6-3 to TRBJ2-2; a weak D match, TRBD2 (5 bases). V lost 0 bases to trimming and J lost 0 bases, with 11 bases between them. CDR3 length: 17 residues. CDR1 is MNHEY and CDR2 is SVGEGT in the germline V gene. This CDR3 reads CASSYSISGTNTGELFF. The CDR3 nucleotides are TGTGCCAGCAGTTACTCGATCAGCGGTACGAACACCGGGGAGCTGTTTTTT.

This chain joins TRBV7-2 and TRBJ1-5; D is ambiguous. The CDR3 is 14 residues long. CDR1 and CDR2 (germline): SGHTA, FQGNSA. The V end was cut by 4 bases, the J end by 4 bases, with 11 bases between. The DNA for the CDR3 is TGTGCCAGCAGCTCCGCCGGGGTGAATCAGCCCCAGCATTTT. Encoded protein: CASSSAGVNQPQHF.

This clone was recorded only once. V and J are TRBV4-2 and TRBJ1-5; 7 bases align to TRBD1. Trimming at V came to 0 bases and at J to 5 bases, leaving 10 bases not matched to a gene. The germline gives CDR1 LGHNA, CDR2 YNFKEQ. This CDR3 is built from 17 residues. The CDR3 region has the DNA TGTGCCAGCAGCCAAGATAAGGGGCAGGGGGTTGATCAGCCCCAGCATTTT. It codes for CASSQDKGQGVDQPQHF.

This sequence joins TRBV15 and TRBJ1-5; D unclear. CDR1 is LNHNV, CDR2 YYDKDF, per germline (reference sequence). Trimming removed 0 bases at V and 6 bases at J, with 9 bases between. The CDR3 totals 14 residues. The CDR3 DNA reads TGTGCCACCAGCAGAGATCGAACCGGTCAGCCCCAGCATTTT. Its protein product is CATSRDRTGQPQHF.

In DNA, the CDR3 is TGTGCCAGCACCATATCTGGGGCCAACGTCCTGACTTTC. Translating it yields CASTISGANVLTF. The chain recombines TRBV13 with TRBJ2-6; D remains ambiguous. Per the germline V gene, CDR1 is PRHDT and CDR2 is FYEKMQ (reference sequence). This CDR3 spans 13 amino acids. Trimming left V 7 bases short and J 1 base short, with 5 bases between.

This clone is a singleton in its sample. The gene calls are TRBV9 and TRBJ1-1; 7 nucleotides match TRBD1. CDR3 length equals 15 residues. Germline CDR1 is SGDLS and CDR2 is YYNGEE. The junction had 9 bases not matched to a gene; V was cut back by 4 bases and J by 3 bases. This CDR3 is CASSTLPGGDTEAFF. The CDR3 DNA is TGTGCCAGCAGCACCCTTCCAGGGGGGGACACTGAAGCTTTCTTT.

The rearrangement joins TRBV6-4 to TRBJ1-2; D not resolved. The germline CDR1 and CDR2 sequences are MRHNA and SNTAGT. V gave up 3 bases and J gave up 2 bases, with 13 bases separating them. The CDR3 is 15 amino acids. CDR3 sequence: CASSDQDPLNYGYTF. DNA of the CDR3: TGTGCCAGCAGTGATCAGGACCCCCTCAACTATGGCTACACCTTC.